This T cell receptor beta chain was recorded in a study of cytomegalovirus exposure and HLA in healthy donors. Findings of the study overall: In the 100 to 150 validation repertoires, approximately 94% of cluster scores exceeded 0, per a later analysis.

The assay was immunoSEQ multiplex PCR, and TCRdb's table has in-frame clones only and misses some. The data show approximately 180,000 clones, about 83% seen once. The CDR3 has 13 amino acids. Germline CDR1 and CDR2: SGHDN and FVKESK. Trimming removed 0 bases from V and 5 bases from J, with 8 bases in between. A note on this clone: The antigen is not known.

The J gene is TRBJ2-7, the V gene TRBV14; D gene unclear. The sample consisted of PBMCs. The clonotype comes from a woman aged 25 to 45 in good health and CMV-seronegative. The CDR3 region has the DNA TGTGCCAGCAGCCAAGATCAGGTGGACGAGCAGTACTTC. Amino acid sequence: CASSQDQVDEQYF.